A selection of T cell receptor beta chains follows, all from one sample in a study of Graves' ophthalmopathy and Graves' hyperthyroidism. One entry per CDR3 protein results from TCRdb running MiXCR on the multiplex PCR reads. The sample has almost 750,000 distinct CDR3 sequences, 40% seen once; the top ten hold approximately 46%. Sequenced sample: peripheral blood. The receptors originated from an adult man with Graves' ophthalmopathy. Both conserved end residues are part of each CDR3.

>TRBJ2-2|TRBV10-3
CASRNDRASGELFF
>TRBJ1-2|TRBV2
CASSPATAANYGYTF
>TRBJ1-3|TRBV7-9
CASSFVSGVGNTIYF
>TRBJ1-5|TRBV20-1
CSALPGVQPQHF
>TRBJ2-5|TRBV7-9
CASSFRTGGYGETQYF
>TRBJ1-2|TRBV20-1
CSAIRGSNYGYTF
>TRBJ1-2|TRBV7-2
CASSYPGDNYGYTF
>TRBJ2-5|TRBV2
CASSDRRQETQYF
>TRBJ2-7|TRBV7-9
CAYTGTSDTYEQYF
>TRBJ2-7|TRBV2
CASKFTRTDSYEQYF
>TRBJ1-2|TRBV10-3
CASRKGRNGYTF
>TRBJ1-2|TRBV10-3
CAISPGQGEGTNYGYTF
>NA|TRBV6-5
CASSYSDEQFF
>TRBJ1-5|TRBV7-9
CASSTTGSSNQPQHF
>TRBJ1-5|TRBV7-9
CASSLGQNNQPQHF
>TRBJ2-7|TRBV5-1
CASSFGLAGTYEQYF
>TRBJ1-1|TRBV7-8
CASSPRTGMGSNTEALF
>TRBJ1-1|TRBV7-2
CASSLGQIGTGGNTEAFF
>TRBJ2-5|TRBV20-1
CSARVKLGTQYF
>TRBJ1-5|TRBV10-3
CAARTGGPNQPQHF
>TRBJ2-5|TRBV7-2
CASSYPQETQYF
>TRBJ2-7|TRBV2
CASQRGGRQGEEYF
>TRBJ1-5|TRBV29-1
CSVETGIGQPQHF
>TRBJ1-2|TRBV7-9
CASSPPETAYGYTF
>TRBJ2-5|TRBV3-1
CASSQAGLRYF
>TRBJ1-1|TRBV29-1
CSVRQKGGNTEAFF
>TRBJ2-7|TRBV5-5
CASSLSPLAGYEQYF
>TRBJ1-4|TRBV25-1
CASSDWGAEVEKLFF
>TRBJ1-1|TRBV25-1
CASRAMGGTEAFF
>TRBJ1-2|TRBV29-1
CSVPGTAYGYTF
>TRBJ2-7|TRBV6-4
CASSTTGAFDEQYF
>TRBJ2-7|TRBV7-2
CASGLGQVGANEQYF
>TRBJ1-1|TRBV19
CATSDRNTEAFF
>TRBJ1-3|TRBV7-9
CASSSATGSDGNTIYF
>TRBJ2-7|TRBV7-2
CASSPGGTRVYEQYF